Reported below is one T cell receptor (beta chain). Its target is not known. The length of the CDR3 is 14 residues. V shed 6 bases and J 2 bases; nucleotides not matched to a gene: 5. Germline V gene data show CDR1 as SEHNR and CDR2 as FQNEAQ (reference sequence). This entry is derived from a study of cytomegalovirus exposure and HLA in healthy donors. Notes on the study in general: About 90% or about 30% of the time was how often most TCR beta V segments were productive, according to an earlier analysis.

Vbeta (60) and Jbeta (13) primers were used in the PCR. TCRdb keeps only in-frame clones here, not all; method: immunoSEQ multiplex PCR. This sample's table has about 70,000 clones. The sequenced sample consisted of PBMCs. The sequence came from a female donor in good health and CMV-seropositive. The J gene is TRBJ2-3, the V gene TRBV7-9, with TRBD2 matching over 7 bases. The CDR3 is CASSRGVLTDTQYF. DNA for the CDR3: TGTGCCAGCAGTCGGGGGGTCCTCACAGATACGCAGTATTTT.